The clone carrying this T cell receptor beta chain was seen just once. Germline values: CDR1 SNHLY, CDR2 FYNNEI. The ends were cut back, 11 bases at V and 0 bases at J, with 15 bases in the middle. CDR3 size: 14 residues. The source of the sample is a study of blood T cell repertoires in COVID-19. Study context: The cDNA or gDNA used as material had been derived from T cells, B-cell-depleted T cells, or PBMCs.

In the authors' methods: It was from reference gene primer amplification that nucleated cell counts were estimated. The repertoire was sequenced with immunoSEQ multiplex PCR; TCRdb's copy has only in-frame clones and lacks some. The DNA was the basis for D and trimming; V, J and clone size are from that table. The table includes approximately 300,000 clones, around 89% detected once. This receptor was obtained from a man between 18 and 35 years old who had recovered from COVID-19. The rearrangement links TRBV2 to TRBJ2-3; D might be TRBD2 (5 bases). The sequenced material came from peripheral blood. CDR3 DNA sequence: TGTGCCTCCAAGGAACTAGGGAGCACAGATACGCAGTATTTT. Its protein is CASKELGSTDTQYF.